The text below deals with one T cell receptor beta chain. It has no known antigen specificity. No much larger clonotype is one base removed from it; base qualities were not supplied. The patients picked for sequencing were ones in whom flow cytometry had shown an expansion of CD8+CD57+ cells. All patients had severe acquired aplastic anemia diagnosed by International Study of Aplastic Anemia and Agranulocytosis and Camitta criteria. No therapy had been received by the patients at the time of blood sampling. The study deep-sequenced TCR repertoires of sorted CD4+ and CD8+ blood T cells from severe aplastic anemia patients and healthy subjects. In the USA, patient enrollment took place under clinicaltrials.gov protocols 00001620, 01623167, 00001397, 00071045, 00081523 and 00961064. Ficoll-Paque density gradient centrifugation was used to isolate peripheral blood mononuclear cells. CD4+ and CD8+ T cells were sorted by FACS or magnetic beads before DNA extraction.

TCR beta VDJ combination and CDR3 sequence profiling used genomic DNA as the template. TCR repertoire sequencing was run on an Illumina HiSeq 2000. The published analysis was carried out like this. Repertoire assessment relied on Simpson's diversity index, CDR3 size and DJ length profiles, and TRBV/TRBJ rearrangement plots. The immunodominant clone was defined as the most abundant DNA sequence in deep sequencing data. CDR3 amino acid sequences were checked for sharing across subjects and were also compared against the VDJdb database and published repertoires. TCRdb redid the processing of the public reads, applying fastp at Q25 and MiXCR, and retained in-frame beta chains. Identical CDR3 proteins give one entry, which carries the most common genes and DNA. Here the V and J calls rest on TCRdb's processing, not on the authors' analysis. Within this sample are 450,000 to 600,000 distinct CDR3 sequences, with under 40% of them counted one time only. Less than 0.85% of the sample is taken by the ten largest.

This record comes from a study of CD8+CD57+ T cells in acquired aplastic anemia (dated by TCRdb to between 2017 and 2018). Study-level background: Extracted DNA from sorted CD4+ and CD8+ cells averaged around 3.5 ug, ranging from roughly 0.2 to 30 ug. CD8+CD57+ expansion was defined as frequency above the mean frequency observed in healthy subjects.

Broader findings and caveats from the paper: Although under 35 CD8+ CDR3 sequences were shared by patients and controls, these sequences appeared highly expressed in patients and within the immunodominant clones of patients. Between patients and healthy controls, no significant difference in CD8+ Simpson's diversity was found (P=0.060).

V lost 8 bases and J lost 6 bases, and the count of bases not matched to a germline gene is 15. The CDR3, from cysteine to phenylalanine, totals 17 residues. The retained sequence is limited to the CDR3, 51 bases, with the frame set at the first base. CDR1 and CDR2, looked up from the germline V gene (reference sequence), are LNHDA and SQIVND. Source material: sorted CD4+, CD8+, or CD8+CD57+ T cells (not recorded which) from PBMCs. The chain is assembled from TRBV19 and TRBJ1-4, with 10 middle bases fitting TRBD1. The receptor was isolated from a human donor with aplastic anemia. The CDR3 region has the sequence CASRGIDRGLGYEKLFF. The nucleotide sequence is TGTGCCAGTCGGGGGATAGACAGGGGGCTAGGATATGAAAAACTGTTTTTT.